This paragraph reports one T cell receptor (beta chain). No antigen is known for it. Within one base of it there is no much larger clone, and no base qualities were kept. V lost 6 bases and J lost 1 base, and the count of bases not matched to a germline gene is 4. From the cysteine through the phenylalanine, the CDR3 covers 14 amino acids. The kept DNA is CDR3 alone, 42 bases in frame from the first base. Looking up the germline V gene yields CDR1 KGHSH and CDR2 LQKENI. This sample stems from a study of T cell changes during pregnancy in multiple sclerosis (dated by TCRdb to the late 2010s). For the wider study: The study examined how the T cell repertoire changed over the course of pregnancy in women with multiple sclerosis.

The library relied on the immunoSEQ multiplex PCR assay. Drawn from immuneACCESS, this table holds only the in-frame rearrangements with V and J called that TCRdb kept. Clones are partly lost; checked studies trace under half to an unresolved V gene and leave the rest unexplained. The sample table records 25,000 to 30,000 clones; around 90% of these occur just once. The ten largest clonotypes hold about 0.61% of the sample. The sequencing here drew on CD4+ T cells from peripheral blood mononuclear cells, taken in the first trimester of pregnancy. This receptor was identified in a female donor in good health, enrolled as a control in a pregnancy study. The rearranged segments are TRBV18 and TRBJ1-1; the central 8 bases match TRBD1. The DNA sequence is as follows: TGTGCCAGCTCGCGGACAGGGACGAACACTGAAGCTTTCTTT. The encoded protein is CASSRTGTNTEAFF.